This entry lists 32 T cell receptor beta chains sequenced from one sample in a study of blood T cell repertoires in COVID-19. TCRdb's copy holds only in-frame clones and misses some; the assay was immunoSEQ multiplex PCR. There are under 450,000 clones in the sample; roughly 87% occur only once, and almost 3% lies in the top ten. Specimen: PBMCs or T cells enriched from blood (not recorded which). The receptors originated from a woman in her thirties who had recovered from COVID-19.

J is TRBJ1-5 and V is TRBV5-1; possible D gene TRBD1, 5 bases. Trimming cost V 0 bases and J 6 bases, with 13 bases left between them. Germline CDR1 reads SGHRS; CDR2 reads YFSETQ. This CDR3 is 15 amino acids long. In nucleotides, the CDR3 is TGCGCCAGCAGCTTGGAAGGGGCGCGGGGTCAGCCCCAGCATTTT. Protein sequence: CASSLEGARGQPQHF.

V gene TRBV6-1 combines with J gene TRBJ2-5, with 7 bases lining up with TRBD1. This CDR3 contains 16 residues. The junction had 11 bases not matched to a gene; V was cut back by 6 bases and J by 1 base. From germline, CDR1 is MNHNS and CDR2 SASEGT. The CDR3 region is CASSELGTALQETQYF. Here the CDR3 DNA reads TGTGCCAGCAGCGAACTTGGGACAGCCCTCCAAGAGACCCAGTACTTC.

The chain combines TRBV19 with TRBJ2-1, with 8 bases fitting TRBD2. Germline trimming cut 6 bases from V and 1 base from J; bases unmatched to any gene: 5. This CDR3 spans 15 amino acids. Germline-derived CDR1 and CDR2 are LNHDA and SQIVND (reference sequence). The CDR3 sequence is CASSQKRESYNEQFF. CDR3 nucleotide sequence: TGTGCCAGTAGCCAAAAGCGGGAGTCCTACAATGAGCAGTTCTTC.

The table lists this clone with many counts. The rearrangement uses TRBV7-2 and TRBJ2-1; 8 bases map to TRBD2. Germline loops: CDR1 SGHTA, CDR2 FQGNSA. Trimming took 8 bases from V and 2 from J; bases not matched to a gene: 14. This CDR3 region has 17 residues. The CDR3 protein is CASPRPQQRGTYNEQFF. The CDR3 DNA sequence: TGTGCCAGCCCCCGCCCCCAGCAGCGGGGGACCTACAATGAGCAGTTCTTC.

The CDR3 coding sequence is TGCGCCAGCAGCTCGGGGACTCCAGGTCAGCCCCAGCATTTT. It translates to CASSSGTPGQPQHF. The chain recombines TRBV5-1 with TRBJ1-5; D might be TRBD1 (5 bases). The length of the CDR3 is 14 residues. CDR1 SGHRS and CDR2 YFSETQ come from the germline V gene. V was pared by 3 bases and J by 6 bases, with 13 bases between.

This clone was recorded a few times. The chain is built from TRBV5-1 and TRBJ1-2; TRBD1 matches at 7 bases. Germline CDR1 SGHRS, CDR2 YFSETQ. V was pared by 4 bases and J by 5 bases, with 2 bases of the junction left unmatched. This CDR3 region has 12 residues. CDR3 nucleotides: TGCGCCAGCAGCCAGGGACAGTATGGCTACACCTTC. It yields the protein CASSQGQYGYTF.

The chain combines TRBV11-1 with TRBJ1-5; the match to TRBD1 covers 8 bases. Germline CDR1 and CDR2: SGHAT and FQDESV (reference sequence). Germline trimming cut 2 bases from V and 6 bases from J; bases unmatched to any gene: 9. The CDR3 extends over 16 amino acids. In nucleotides, the CDR3 is TGTGCCAGCAGCTTACCCCGGACAGGGAAGTGTCAGCCCCAGCATTTT. Its protein product is CASSLPRTGKCQPQHF.

The chain is built from TRBV4-2 and TRBJ1-5; D is undetermined. The CDR3 contains 14 residues. Per germline, CDR1 LGHNA and CDR2 YNFKEQ. V lost 1 base and J lost 2, with 6 bases in between. The CDR3 loop is CASSQAGGNQPQHF. CDR3 bases: TGTGCCAGCAGCCAAGCGGGTGGCAATCAGCCCCAGCATTTT.

A single count supports this clone. Other DNA sequences in the sample encode the same CDR3. The chain carries TRBV7-9 and TRBJ2-1; the D is unclear. Between the trimmed V and J ends, which lost 1 base and 7 bases, there was a span of 8 bases. The CDR3 covers 13 residues. In germline, CDR1 is SEHNR, CDR2 FQNEAQ (reference sequence). Written as DNA, the CDR3 is TGTGCCAGCAGCTTAGATGCCGGTAATGAGCAGTTCTTC. It encodes CASSLDAGNEQFF.

The chain couples TRBV3-1 (or the pseudogene TRBV3-2) to TRBJ1-6, with D possibly matching TRBD1 (6 bases). Trimming removed 5 bases at V and 9 bases at J, with 23 bases between. The CDR3 totals 17 residues. Germline-derived CDR1 and CDR2 are LGHDT and YNNKEL (reference sequence). CDR3 bases: TGTGCCAGCAGCTCCCCCGTGCTGGACAGTTTTCGTTCACCCCTCCACTTT. Protein: CASSSPVLDSFRSPLHF.

The rearrangement uses TRBV5-1 and TRBJ1-6, with D perhaps TRBD1 (5 bases). Trimming pared 0 bases from V and 6 bases from J, leaving 10 bases between. The germline gives CDR1 SGHRS, CDR2 YFSETQ. CDR3 length: 15 residues. In DNA, the CDR3 is TGCGCCAGCAGCTTGGACGGACAACCTAATTCACCCCTCCACTTT. Protein: CASSLDGQPNSPLHF.

This sequence joins TRBV10-3 and TRBJ1-5; D call uncertain. The germline V gene has CDR1 ENHRY and CDR2 SYGVKD. The length of the CDR3 is 14 residues. Between the trimmed V and J ends, which lost 3 bases and 9 bases, there was a span of 15 bases. The CDR3 here is CAISEDYAERPQHF. DNA of the CDR3: TGTGCCATCAGTGAAGACTATGCGGAGAGGCCCCAGCATTTT.

This clone has a handful of counts. The chain recombines TRBV11-2 with TRBJ2-7, with 8 bases fitting TRBD2. Germline CDR1 SGHAT, CDR2 FQNNGV. The CDR3 is made up of 14 amino acids. Trimming removed 2 bases from V and 5 bases from J; junction bases left unmatched: 5. This CDR3 is CASSLSGRAHEQYF. Here the CDR3 DNA reads TGTGCCAGCAGCTTATCCGGGAGGGCCCACGAGCAGTACTTC.

The genes are TRBV6-2 or TRBV6-3 and TRBJ2-5, with 16 nucleotides matching TRBD2. Germline V gene sequence: CDR1 MNHEY, CDR2 SVGEGT. J lost 2 bases, V lost 2 bases, and 8 bases had no gene match. The CDR3 has 19 amino acids. DNA for the CDR3: TGTGCCAGCAGTTACCCAACGGGACTAGCGGGGGGGTGGCAAGAGACCCAGTACTTC. Amino acid sequence: CASSYPTGLAGGWQETQYF.

CDR3: CASSLVPGNQPQHF. CDR3 DNA: TGTGCCAGCAGTTTGGTCCCGGGCAATCAGCCCCAGCATTTT. The chain uses TRBV27 and TRBJ1-5, with D hard to call. Germline V gives CDR1 MNHEY, CDR2 SMNVEV (reference sequence). V was shortened by 3 bases and J by 2 bases, with 8 bases between the two germline ends. The CDR3 runs to 14 residues.

This clone was detected a few times. The rearrangement links TRBV6-5 to TRBJ1-2, with 9 nucleotides matching TRBD1. The CDR3 covers 14 residues. J was trimmed by 6 bases and V by 7 bases; bases with no gene match: 9. Germline V gene sequence: CDR1 MNHEY, CDR2 SVGAGI. CDR3 loop: CASTDKGQGDGYTF. CDR3 bases: TGTGCCAGCACCGATAAGGGACAGGGTGATGGCTACACCTTC.

As DNA, the CDR3 is TGTGCCAGCAGAACGCCTAGCGGGGTTTACAATGAGCAGTTCTTC. This translates into CASRTPSGVYNEQFF. The genes are TRBV6-5 and TRBJ2-1; 9 bases match TRBD2. V lost 6 bases and J lost 4; bases outside the gene matches: 7. This CDR3 is built from 15 residues. Germline V CDR1 and CDR2: MNHEY, SVGAGI.

V and J are TRBV11-2 and TRBJ1-4, with TRBD1 matching over 9 bases. Germline loops: CDR1 SGHAT, CDR2 FQNNGV. The CDR3 is 14 residues long. The ends lost 6 bases at V and 8 bases at J; junction bases unmatched: 7. The CDR3 nucleotides are TGTGCCAGCAGACCGGGACAGGGATTGGAAAAACTGTTTTTT. It translates to CASRPGQGLEKLFF.

This chain connects TRBV19 to TRBJ2-1, with D possibly TRBD1 on 7 matching bases. With 6 bases removed from V and 2 bases from J, the gap between germline ends came to 14 bases. The germline V gene has CDR1 LNHDA and CDR2 SQIVND (reference sequence). The CDR3 runs 15 residues. DNA of the CDR3: TGTGCCAGTAGCCCAGGGGGGCTCACCTACAATGAGCAGTTCTTC. It is translated as CASSPGGLTYNEQFF.

V usage is TRBV7-8 and J usage is TRBJ2-2; TRBD2 matches 10 bases. After removal of 2 bases from V and 7 bases from J, the junction contained 10 bases not matched to a gene. The CDR3 spans 17 residues. The germline V gene has CDR1 SGHVS and CDR2 FQNEAQ. CDR3 nucleotide sequence: TGTGCCAGCAGCTTAACAGCGGGACTAGCGTTGGACGGGGAGCTGTTTTTT. This codes for CASSLTAGLALDGELFF.

Only a few counts were recorded for this clone. The chain combines TRBV5-1 with TRBJ2-1; D is possibly TRBD2 (5 bases). Deletions cut 3 bases from V and 4 bases from J, with 17 bases between. The CDR3 consists of 16 residues. In germline, CDR1 is SGHRS, CDR2 YFSETQ. CDR3 region: CASSWTVGGGYNEQFF. The CDR3 DNA is TGCGCCAGCAGCTGGACTGTGGGTGGCGGATACAATGAGCAGTTCTTC.

The chain carries TRBV27 and TRBJ2-3; TRBD2 aligns across 7 bases. CDR1 and CDR2 (germline): MNHEY, SMNVEV (reference sequence). This CDR3 is 15 amino acids long. V shed 8 bases, J shed 5 bases, and the junction held 13 bases outside the gene matches. The CDR3: CASLPAGRAKDTQYF. In DNA form, the CDR3 reads TGTGCCAGCCTCCCAGCGGGGAGGGCCAAAGATACGCAGTATTTT.

The chain links TRBV5-8 to TRBJ1-1, with a tentative D call TRBD1 (5 bases). CDR3 length: 17 residues. The germline CDR1 and CDR2 sequences are SGHTS and YDEGEE. V lost 2 bases to trimming and J lost 2 bases, with 19 bases between them. CDR3 coding DNA: TGTGCCAGCAGCTTCTCGGCCGGGGGGAGGATAAACACTGAAGCTTTCTTT. Translating gives CASSFSAGGRINTEAFF. Together with reference TRBV5-8 and TRBJ1-1, the CDR3 gives the full variable domain: EAGVTQSPTHLIKTRGQQATLRCSPISGHTSVYWYQQALGLGLQFLLWYDEGEERNRGNFPPRFSGRQFPNYSSELNVNALELEDSALYLCASSFSAGGRINTEAFFGQGTRLTVV.

This clone was found once. The rearrangement joins TRBV7-6 to TRBJ2-7; D remains unclear. Per germline, CDR1 SGHVS and CDR2 FNYEAQ. V was clipped by 1 base and J by 2 bases, with 6 bases between them. This CDR3 contains 13 residues. CDR3 sequence (DNA): TGTGCCAGCAGCTTAGGGTCTACCTACGAGCAGTACTTC. Encoded protein: CASSLGSTYEQYF.

V and J are TRBV6-4 and TRBJ1-2; 8 bases are shared with TRBD1. V gave up 6 bases and J gave up 0 bases; unmatched junction bases: 9. This CDR3 contains 16 residues. Germline V gives CDR1 MRHNA, CDR2 SNTAGT. CDR3 DNA sequence: TGTGCCAGCAGGCCTTCCTGGGACAGGTCTAACTATGGCTACACCTTC. Protein: CASRPSWDRSNYGYTF.

J is TRBJ2-1 and V is TRBV24-1, with 9 bases lining up with TRBD1. The junction had 6 bases not matched to a gene; V was cut back by 4 bases and J by 6 bases. Germline CDR1 KGHDR, CDR2 SFDVKD. The CDR3 spans 15 residues. CDR3 loop: CATSDTGTGSNEQFF. CDR3 coding DNA: TGTGCCACCAGTGACACCGGGACAGGGTCCAATGAGCAGTTCTTC.

The rearrangement links TRBV2 to TRBJ2-5, with 7 bases matching TRBD2. V dropped 8 bases and J dropped 0; count of bases not matched to a gene: 3. This CDR3 is 13 amino acids long. CDR1 and CDR2 (germline): SNHLY, FYNNEI. CDR3 DNA sequence: TGTGCCAGCCGGCGGGGGTACCAAGAGACCCAGTACTTC. This codes for CASRRGYQETQYF.

The rearrangement uses TRBV4-2 and TRBJ2-7, with 15 bases aligning to TRBD2. The CDR3 length is 16 residues. The V segment lost 3 bases and the J segment 2 bases; nucleotides outside the gene matches: 2. From germline, CDR1 is LGHNA and CDR2 YNFKEQ. CDR3 sequence: CASSQGLAGGPYEQYF. The CDR3 DNA reads TGTGCCAGCAGCCAGGGACTAGCGGGAGGCCCCTACGAGCAGTACTTC.

CDR3 nucleotides: TGTGCCAGCAATGGGATGACGAGGGGGTATGGCTACACCTTC. Protein: CASNGMTRGYGYTF. The rearrangement links TRBV28 to TRBJ1-2; tentative D call: TRBD1 (6 bases). Per the germline V gene, CDR1 is MDHEN and CDR2 is SYDVKM. V gave up 7 bases and J gave up 5 bases, with 17 bases separating them. The CDR3 sequence is 14 residues long.

This rearrangement joins TRBV6-4 to TRBJ2-5; D is perhaps TRBD2 (5 bases). Germline assignment: CDR1 MRHNA and CDR2 SNTAGT. The germline V and J ends were trimmed by 4 bases and 3 bases, with 9 bases remaining between them. The CDR3 has 13 residues. Written as DNA, the CDR3 is TGTGCCAGCAGTGCCGGACTCAAAGAGACCCAGTACTTC. This sequence encodes CASSAGLKETQYF.

The rearrangement links TRBV5-1 to TRBJ1-2; 7 bases map to TRBD1. V was clipped by 8 bases and J by 0 bases; unmatched bases: 7. This CDR3 spans 14 amino acids. Germline CDR1 is SGHRS and CDR2 is YFSETQ. For the CDR3, the DNA is TGCGCCAGTAAACAGGGGACGGCTAACTATGGCTACACCTTC. Amino acids: CASKQGTANYGYTF.

The chain links TRBV12-3 or TRBV12-4 to TRBJ1-2, with D tentatively TRBD1 (5 bases). The CDR3 runs 12 residues. The ends were cut back, 7 bases at V and 7 bases at J, with 13 bases in the middle. The CDR3 is CASKGGAVGYTF. The CDR3 bases are TGTGCCAGCAAAGGAGGGGCGGTTGGCTACACCTTC.